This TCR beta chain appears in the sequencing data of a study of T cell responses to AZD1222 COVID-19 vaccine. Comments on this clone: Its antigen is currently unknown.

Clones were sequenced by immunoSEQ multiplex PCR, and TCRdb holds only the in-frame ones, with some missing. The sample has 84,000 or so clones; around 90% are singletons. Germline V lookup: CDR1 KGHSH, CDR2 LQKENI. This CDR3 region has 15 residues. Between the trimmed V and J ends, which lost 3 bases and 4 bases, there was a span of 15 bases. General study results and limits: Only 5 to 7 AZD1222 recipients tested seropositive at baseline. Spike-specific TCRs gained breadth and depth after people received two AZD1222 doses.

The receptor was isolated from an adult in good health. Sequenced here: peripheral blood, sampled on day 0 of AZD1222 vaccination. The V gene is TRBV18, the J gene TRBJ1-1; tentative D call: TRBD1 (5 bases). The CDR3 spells CASSPDVAGGTEAFF. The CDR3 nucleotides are TGTGCCAGCTCACCGGACGTGGCGGGGGGCACTGAAGCTTTCTTT.